This TCR beta chain originates from a study of cytomegalovirus exposure and HLA in healthy donors. Whole-study context: A subsequent analysis reported that the 120 or so validation repertoires were produced on the same platform that had also been used for the roughly 700 first-cohort repertoires.

Study findings and constraints: That first-cohort TCR clusters tended to co-occur in the 95 to 150 validation repertoires was found in a later analysis. Cytomegalovirus-associated TCR beta chains were listed, numbering some 180.

The method was immunoSEQ multiplex PCR; TCRdb's version includes in-frame clones alone and lacks a portion of them. Counted here are 120,000 to 150,000 clones, roughly 87% occurring once; the ten biggest clones make up roughly 4.3%. As regards this clone: Its cognate antigen is unknown.

Germline CDR1 and CDR2: SGHDT and YYEEEE. Trimming stripped 3 bases from V and 3 bases from J, with 12 bases between. CDR3 length: 14 residues. The receptor's source is a man in his late teens or twenties in good health and CMV-seropositive. The chain couples TRBV5-6 to TRBJ1-1; maybe TRBD1 (5 bases). Sequenced sample: PBMCs. The CDR3 region is CASSSGAGDTEAFF. The CDR3 DNA reads as TGTGCCAGCAGCTCTGGGGCGGGGGACACTGAAGCTTTCTTT.